Given below is one TCR beta chain in context. This record belongs to a study of blood T cell repertoires in COVID-19. Study-level background: Researchers got acute and convalescent COVID-19 samples from the United States, Italy and Spain. PBMCs, B-cell-depleted T cells, or T cells provided the cDNA or gDNA that made up the material.

Original handling: By means of reference gene primer amplification, nucleated cell counts were estimated. Assay: immunoSEQ multiplex PCR; the TCRdb copy retains only in-frame clones and omits some. That table gives V, J and clone size, and the DNA gave D and trimming. The sample lists a few hundred thousand clones, roughly four fifths occurring once. CDR1 is SGHNT and CDR2 is YYREEE in the germline V gene (reference sequence). Trimming removed 1 base from V and 5 bases from J, with 10 bases in between. The CDR3 runs to 13 residues. Material: PBMCs or T cells enriched from blood (not recorded which). This clonotype was obtained from a woman aged 50 to 60 who had recovered from COVID-19. The chain combines TRBV5-4 with TRBJ2-7; D gene uncertain. CDR3 loop: CASSLYGSHEQYF. For the CDR3, the DNA is TGTGCCAGCAGCTTGTACGGTTCCCACGAGCAGTACTTC.